This section outlines one T cell receptor (beta chain) sequence together with its context. The record originates from a study of T cells in Graves' hyperthyroidism and ophthalmopathy. Diagnostic decisions used clinical symptoms, serum thyroxine and TRAb, thyroid ultrasound and orbital computed tomography. Blood was drawn at first hyperthyroidism diagnosis, before any ophthalmopathy symptoms. Extraction of PBMCs used 7.5 to 10 ml of fresh peripheral blood. From RNA transcripts, TCR beta CDR3 regions were amplified. TCR CDR3 underwent first-round RT-PCR with the HTBI primer set. Via MiXCR, TCRdb re-called the multiplex PCR reads, giving one row per CDR3 protein. The profile covers fewer than 900,000 distinct CDR3 sequences, with roughly 20% appearing a single time and roughly 17% taken by the ten largest. The germline CDR1 and CDR2 sequences are SGHVS and FNYEAQ. There are 14 residues in the CDR3. J lost 5 bases, V lost 5 bases, and 7 bases had no gene match.

The sample comprised blood. This receptor was taken from a woman aged 45-60 years with Graves' hyperthyroidism that later progressed to Graves' ophthalmopathy. This chain links TRBV7-6 with TRBJ2-3; 7 bases agree with TRBD1. The CDR3 loop reads CASSVGTAGDTQYF. In nucleotides, the CDR3 is TGTGCCAGCAGCGTCGGGACAGCCGGAGATACGCAGTATTTT.